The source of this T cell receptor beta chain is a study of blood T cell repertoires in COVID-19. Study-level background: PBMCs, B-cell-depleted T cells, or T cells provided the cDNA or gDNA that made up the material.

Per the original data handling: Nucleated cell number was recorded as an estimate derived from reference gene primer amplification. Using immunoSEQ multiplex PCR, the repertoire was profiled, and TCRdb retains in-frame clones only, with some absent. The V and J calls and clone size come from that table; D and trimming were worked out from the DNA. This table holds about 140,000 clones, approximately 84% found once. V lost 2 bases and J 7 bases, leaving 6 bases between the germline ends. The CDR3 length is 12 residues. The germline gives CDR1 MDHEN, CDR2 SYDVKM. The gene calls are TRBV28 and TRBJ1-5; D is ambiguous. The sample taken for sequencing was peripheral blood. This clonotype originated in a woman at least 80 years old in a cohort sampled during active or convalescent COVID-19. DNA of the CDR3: TGTGCCAGCAGTTTAATGGGCCAGCCCCAGCATTTT. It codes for CASSLMGQPQHF.